This T cell receptor beta chain stems from a study of immune evolution from preneoplasia to lung adenocarcinoma. Turning to the study itself: HLA loss of heterozygosity: less than 9% AIS, more than 14% MIA, roughly 35% ADC, none AAH. Study-level points and caveats: Clonality was highest in normal lung, lower in later-stage lesions apparently. From normal lung to invasive adenocarcinoma, top clone frequencies appeared to decrease.

This CDR3 has 16 amino acids. The J segment lost 5 bases and the V segment lost 5 bases, leaving 13 bases of the junction unmatched. Per germline, CDR1 SGHVS and CDR2 FQNEAQ. For this clone: As yet, its antigen is unknown.

Sequencing used immunoSEQ multiplex PCR; TCRdb keeps in-frame clones, though not all of them. There are 6,000 to 7,500 clones in the sample; approximately 80% occur only once, and about 8% lies in the top ten. Specimen: FFPE minimally invasive lung adenocarcinoma tissue. The receptor was isolated from a person aged 55-85 years with lung adenocarcinoma. The V gene is TRBV7-8, the J gene TRBJ2-3; TRBD2 agrees at 7 bases. The CDR3 DNA reads as TGTGCCAGCAGCCTGCAGACTAGCAATGTTGTAGATACGCAGTATTTT. It codes for CASSLQTSNVVDTQYF.